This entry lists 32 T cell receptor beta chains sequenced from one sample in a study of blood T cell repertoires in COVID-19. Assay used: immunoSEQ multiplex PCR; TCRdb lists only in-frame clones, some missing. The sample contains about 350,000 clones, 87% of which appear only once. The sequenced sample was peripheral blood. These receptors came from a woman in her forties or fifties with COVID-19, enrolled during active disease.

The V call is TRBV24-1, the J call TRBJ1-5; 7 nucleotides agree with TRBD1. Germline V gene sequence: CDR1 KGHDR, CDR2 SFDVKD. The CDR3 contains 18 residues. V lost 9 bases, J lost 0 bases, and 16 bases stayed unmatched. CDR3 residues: CATPWCVFRGSSNQPQHF. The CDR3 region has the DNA TGTGCCACCCCCTGGTGTGTCTTCAGGGGGTCTAGCAATCAGCCCCAGCATTTT.

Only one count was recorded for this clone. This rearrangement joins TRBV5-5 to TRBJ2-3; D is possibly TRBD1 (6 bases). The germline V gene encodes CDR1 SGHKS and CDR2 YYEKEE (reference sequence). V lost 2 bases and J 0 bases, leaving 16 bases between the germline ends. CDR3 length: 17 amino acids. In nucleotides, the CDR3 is TGTGCCAGCAGCTTCCAACCGGGACAAACTAGCACAGATACGCAGTATTTT. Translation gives CASSFQPGQTSTDTQYF.

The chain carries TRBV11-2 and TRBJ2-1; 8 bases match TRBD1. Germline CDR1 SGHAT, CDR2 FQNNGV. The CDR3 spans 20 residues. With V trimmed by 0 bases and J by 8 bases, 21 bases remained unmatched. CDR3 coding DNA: TGTGCCAGCAGCTTAGAGAGCTTCCCGGGACAGGTGACGTCAATCGATGAGCAGTTCTTC. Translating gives CASSLESFPGQVTSIDEQFF. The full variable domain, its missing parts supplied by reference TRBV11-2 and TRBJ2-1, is EAGVAQSPRYKIIEKRQSVAFWCNPISGHATLYWYQQILGQGPKLLIQFQNNGVVDDSQLPKDRFSAERLKGVDSTLKIQPAKLEDSAVYLCASSLESFPGQVTSIDEQFFGPGTRLTVL.

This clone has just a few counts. Written as DNA, the CDR3 is TGTGCCAGCACCTTGTTGGCGGTGGGAGGGGCGAACACCGGGGAGCTGTTTTTT. Translation gives CASTLLAVGGANTGELFF. V usage is TRBV11-2 and J usage is TRBJ2-2; 7 nucleotides match TRBD2. The trim removed 7 bases at V and 0 bases at J, leaving 14 bases unmatched. CDR1 SGHAT and CDR2 FQNNGV come from the germline V gene. This CDR3 is built from 18 residues.

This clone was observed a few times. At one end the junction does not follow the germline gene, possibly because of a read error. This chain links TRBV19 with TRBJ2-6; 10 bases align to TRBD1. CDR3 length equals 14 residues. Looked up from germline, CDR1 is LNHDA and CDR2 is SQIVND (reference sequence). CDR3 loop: CASSIGQGDNVLTF. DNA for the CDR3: TGTGCCAGTAGTATTGGACAGGGGGACAACGTCCTGACTTTC. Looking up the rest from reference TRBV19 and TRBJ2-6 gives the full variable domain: DGGITQSPKYLFRKEGQNVTLSCEQNLNHDAMYWYRQDPGQGLRLIYYSQIVNDFQKGDIAEGYSVSREKKESFPLTVTSAQKNPTAFYLCASSIGQGDNVLTFGAGSRLTVL.

This chain's CDR3 is CASSYSTAGRYNEQFF. CDR3 coding DNA: TGTGCCAGCAGTTACTCCACGGCTGGGCGATACAATGAGCAGTTCTTC. V and J are TRBV6-5 and TRBJ2-1; D remains unclear. The germline V and J ends were trimmed by 0 bases and 4 bases, with 13 bases remaining between them. Germline CDR1 MNHEY, CDR2 SVGAGI. CDR3 length: 16 residues.

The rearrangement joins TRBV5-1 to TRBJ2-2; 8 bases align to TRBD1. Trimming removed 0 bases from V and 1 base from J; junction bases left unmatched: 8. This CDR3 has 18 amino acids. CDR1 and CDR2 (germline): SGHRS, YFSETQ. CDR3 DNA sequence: TGCGCCAGCAGCTTGGCCCACGGACAGGGAAGGAACACCGGGGAGCTGTTTTTT. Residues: CASSLAHGQGRNTGELFF.

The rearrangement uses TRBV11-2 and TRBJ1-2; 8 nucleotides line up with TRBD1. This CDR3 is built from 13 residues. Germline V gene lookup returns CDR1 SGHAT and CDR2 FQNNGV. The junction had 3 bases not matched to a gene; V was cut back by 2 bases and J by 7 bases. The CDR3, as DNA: TGTGCCAGCAGCTTACCAGGGGGCTCTGGCTACACCTTC. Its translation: CASSLPGGSGYTF.

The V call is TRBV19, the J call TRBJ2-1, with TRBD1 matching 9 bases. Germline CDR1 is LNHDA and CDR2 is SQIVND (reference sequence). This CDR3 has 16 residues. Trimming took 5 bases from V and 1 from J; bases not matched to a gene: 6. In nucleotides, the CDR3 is TGTGCCAGTAGTCCGTGGACAGGGGCATCCTACAATGAGCAGTTCTTC. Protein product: CASSPWTGASYNEQFF. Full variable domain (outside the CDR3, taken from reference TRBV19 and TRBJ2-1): DGGITQSPKYLFRKEGQNVTLSCEQNLNHDAMYWYRQDPGQGLRLIYYSQIVNDFQKGDIAEGYSVSREKKESFPLTVTSAQKNPTAFYLCASSPWTGASYNEQFFGPGTRLTVL.

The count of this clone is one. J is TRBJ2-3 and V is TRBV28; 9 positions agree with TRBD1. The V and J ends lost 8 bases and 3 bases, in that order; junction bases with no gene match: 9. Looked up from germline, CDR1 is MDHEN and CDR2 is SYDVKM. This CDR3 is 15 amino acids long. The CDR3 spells CASGTPGTGTDTQYF. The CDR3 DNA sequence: TGTGCCAGCGGAACTCCAGGGACAGGGACAGATACGCAGTATTTT.

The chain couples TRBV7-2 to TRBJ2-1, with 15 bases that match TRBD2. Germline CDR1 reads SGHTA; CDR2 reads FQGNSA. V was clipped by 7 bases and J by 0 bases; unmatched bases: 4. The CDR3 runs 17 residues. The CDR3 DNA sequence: TGTGCCAGCAAGGGACTAGCGGGAGGAAGCTCCTACAATGAGCAGTTCTTC. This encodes CASKGLAGGSSYNEQFF.

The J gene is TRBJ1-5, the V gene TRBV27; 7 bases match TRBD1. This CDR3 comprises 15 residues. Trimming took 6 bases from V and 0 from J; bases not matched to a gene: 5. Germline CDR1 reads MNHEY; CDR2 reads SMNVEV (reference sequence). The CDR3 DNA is TGTGCCAGCAGCAGACAGGGTTATAGCAATCAGCCCCAGCATTTT. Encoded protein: CASSRQGYSNQPQHF.

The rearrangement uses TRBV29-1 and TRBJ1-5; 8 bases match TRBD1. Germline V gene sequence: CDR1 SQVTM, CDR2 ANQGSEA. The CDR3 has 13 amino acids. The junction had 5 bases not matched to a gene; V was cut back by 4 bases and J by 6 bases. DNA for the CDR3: TGCAGCGTTGGCCAGGGGGCAGGTCAGCCCCAGCATTTT. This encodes CSVGQGAGQPQHF.

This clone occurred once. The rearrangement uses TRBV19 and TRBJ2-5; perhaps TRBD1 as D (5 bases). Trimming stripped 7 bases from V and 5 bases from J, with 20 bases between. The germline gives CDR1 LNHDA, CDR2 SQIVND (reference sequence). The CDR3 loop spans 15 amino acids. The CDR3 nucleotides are TGTGCCAGTACCATCCAGGGCAGTAGCTTGGAGACCCAGTACTTC. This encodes CASTIQGSSLETQYF. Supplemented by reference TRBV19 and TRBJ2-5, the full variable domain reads DGGITQSPKYLFRKEGQNVTLSCEQNLNHDAMYWYRQDPGQGLRLIYYSQIVNDFQKGDIAEGYSVSREKKESFPLTVTSAQKNPTAFYLCASTIQGSSLETQYFGPGTRLLVL.

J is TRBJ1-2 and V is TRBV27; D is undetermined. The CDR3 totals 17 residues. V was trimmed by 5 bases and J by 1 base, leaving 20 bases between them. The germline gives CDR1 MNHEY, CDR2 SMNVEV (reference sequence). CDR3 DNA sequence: TGTGCCAGCAGTCCTTCCGGGTTCATTACGGGTAACTATGGCTACACCTTC. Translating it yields CASSPSGFITGNYGYTF.

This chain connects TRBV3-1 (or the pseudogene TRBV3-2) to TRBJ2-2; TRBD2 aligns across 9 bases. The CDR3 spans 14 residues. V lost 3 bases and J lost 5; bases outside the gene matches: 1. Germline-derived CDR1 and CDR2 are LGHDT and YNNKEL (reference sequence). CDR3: CASSQTSGTGELFF. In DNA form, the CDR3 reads TGTGCCAGCAGCCAGACTAGCGGTACCGGGGAGCTGTTTTTT.

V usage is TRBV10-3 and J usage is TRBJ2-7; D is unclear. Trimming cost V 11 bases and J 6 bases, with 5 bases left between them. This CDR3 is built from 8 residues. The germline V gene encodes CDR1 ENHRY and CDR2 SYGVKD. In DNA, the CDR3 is TGTGCCTCCGGCGAGCAGTACTTC. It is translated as CASGEQYF.

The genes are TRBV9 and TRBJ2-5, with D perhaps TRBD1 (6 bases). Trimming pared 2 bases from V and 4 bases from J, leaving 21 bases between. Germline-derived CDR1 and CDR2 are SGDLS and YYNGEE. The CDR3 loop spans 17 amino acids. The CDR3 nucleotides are TGTGCCAGCAGCGTCAGATCTTCAGGGGCCGGGGTAGAGACCCAGTACTTC. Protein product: CASSVRSSGAGVETQYF.

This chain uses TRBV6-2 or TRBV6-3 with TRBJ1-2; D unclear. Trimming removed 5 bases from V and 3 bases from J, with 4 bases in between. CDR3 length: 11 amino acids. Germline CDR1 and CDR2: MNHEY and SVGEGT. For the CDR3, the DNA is TGTGCCAGCAGTCGTGACTATGGCTACACCTTC. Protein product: CASSRDYGYTF.

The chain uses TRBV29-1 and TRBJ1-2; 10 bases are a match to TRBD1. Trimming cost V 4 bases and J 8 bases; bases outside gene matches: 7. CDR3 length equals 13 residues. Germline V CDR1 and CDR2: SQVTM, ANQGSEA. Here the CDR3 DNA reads TGCAGCGTTGGCGGGACAGGGGTAGGAGGCTACACCTTC. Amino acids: CSVGGTGVGGYTF.

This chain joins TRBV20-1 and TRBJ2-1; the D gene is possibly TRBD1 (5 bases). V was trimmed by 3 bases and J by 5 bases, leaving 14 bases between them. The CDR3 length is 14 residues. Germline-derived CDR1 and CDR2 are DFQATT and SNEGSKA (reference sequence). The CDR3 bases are TGCAGTGCTAGTCTTCGGACGGACAACAATGAGCAGTTCTTC. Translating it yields CSASLRTDNNEQFF.

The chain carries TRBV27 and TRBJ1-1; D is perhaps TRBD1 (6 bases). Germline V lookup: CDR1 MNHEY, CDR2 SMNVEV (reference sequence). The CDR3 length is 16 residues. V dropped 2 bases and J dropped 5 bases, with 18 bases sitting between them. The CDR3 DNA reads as TGTGCCAGCAGTTTAATTTTTCAGGCCACAGGGACTGAAGCTTTCTTT. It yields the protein CASSLIFQATGTEAFF.

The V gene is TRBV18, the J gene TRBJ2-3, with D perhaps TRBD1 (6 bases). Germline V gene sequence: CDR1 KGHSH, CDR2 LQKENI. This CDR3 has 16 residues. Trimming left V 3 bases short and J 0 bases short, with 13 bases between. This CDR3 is CASSPRQGRSTDTQYF. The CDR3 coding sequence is TGTGCCAGCTCACCTAGGCAGGGGCGAAGCACAGATACGCAGTATTTT.

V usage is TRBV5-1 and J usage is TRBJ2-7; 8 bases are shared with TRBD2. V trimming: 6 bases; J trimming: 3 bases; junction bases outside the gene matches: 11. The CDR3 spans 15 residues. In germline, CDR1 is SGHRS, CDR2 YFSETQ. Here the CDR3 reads CASTPGVAGNYEQYF. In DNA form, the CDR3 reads TGCGCCAGCACCCCCGGGGTAGCGGGAAACTACGAGCAGTACTTC.

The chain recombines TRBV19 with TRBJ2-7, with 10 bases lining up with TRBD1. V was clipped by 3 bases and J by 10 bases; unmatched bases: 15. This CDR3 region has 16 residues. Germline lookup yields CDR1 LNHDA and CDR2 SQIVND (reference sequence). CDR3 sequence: CASSISVGQGVESQYF. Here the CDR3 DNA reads TGTGCCAGTAGTATCTCCGTCGGACAGGGGGTGGAGTCCCAGTACTTC. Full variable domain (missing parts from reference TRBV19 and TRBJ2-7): DGGITQSPKYLFRKEGQNVTLSCEQNLNHDAMYWYRQDPGQGLRLIYYSQIVNDFQKGDIAEGYSVSREKKESFPLTVTSAQKNPTAFYLCASSISVGQGVESQYFGPGTRLTVT.

The CDR3 coding sequence is TGTGCCACCGCGGCGGGTCAGGCCTACAATGAGCAGTTCTTC. Protein sequence: CATAAGQAYNEQFF. The chain joins TRBV7-2 to TRBJ2-1; possible D gene TRBD2, 5 bases. Trimming cost V 10 bases and J 2 bases, with 15 bases left between them. Per germline, CDR1 SGHTA and CDR2 FQGNSA. There are 14 residues in the CDR3.

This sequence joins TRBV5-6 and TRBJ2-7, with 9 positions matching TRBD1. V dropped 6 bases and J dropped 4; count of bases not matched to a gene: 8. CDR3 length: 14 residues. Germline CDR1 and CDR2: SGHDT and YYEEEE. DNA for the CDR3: TGTGCCAGCACTTTACAGGGGGCTGGTTACGAGCAGTACTTC. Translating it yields CASTLQGAGYEQYF.

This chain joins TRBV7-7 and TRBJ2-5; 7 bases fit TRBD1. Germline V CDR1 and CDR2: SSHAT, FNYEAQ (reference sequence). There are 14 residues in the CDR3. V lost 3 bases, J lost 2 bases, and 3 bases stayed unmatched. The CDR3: CASSFTGAQETQYF. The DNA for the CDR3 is TGTGCCAGCAGCTTTACAGGGGCTCAAGAGACCCAGTACTTC.

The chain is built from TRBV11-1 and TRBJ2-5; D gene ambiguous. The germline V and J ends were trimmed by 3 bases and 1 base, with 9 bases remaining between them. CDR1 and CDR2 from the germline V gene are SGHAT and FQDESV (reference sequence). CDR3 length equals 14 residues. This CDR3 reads CASSFHGVQETQYF. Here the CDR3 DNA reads TGTGCCAGCAGCTTCCACGGTGTCCAAGAGACCCAGTACTTC.

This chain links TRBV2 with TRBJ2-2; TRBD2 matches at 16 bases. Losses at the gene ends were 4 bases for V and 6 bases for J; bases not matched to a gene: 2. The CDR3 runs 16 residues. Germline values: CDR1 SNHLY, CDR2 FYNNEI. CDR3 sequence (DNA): TGTGCCAGCAGTGTGGGACTAGCGGGAGGGCCCGGGGAGCTGTTTTTT. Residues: CASSVGLAGGPGELFF.

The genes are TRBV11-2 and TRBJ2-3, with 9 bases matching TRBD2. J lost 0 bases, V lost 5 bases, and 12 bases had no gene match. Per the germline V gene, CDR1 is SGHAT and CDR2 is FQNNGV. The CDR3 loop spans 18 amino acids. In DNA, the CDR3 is TGTGCCAGCAGCCTCCGAAGGGCTAGCGGGACTAGCACAGATACGCAGTATTTT. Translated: CASSLRRASGTSTDTQYF. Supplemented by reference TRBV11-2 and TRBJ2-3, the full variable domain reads EAGVAQSPRYKIIEKRQSVAFWCNPISGHATLYWYQQILGQGPKLLIQFQNNGVVDDSQLPKDRFSAERLKGVDSTLKIQPAKLEDSAVYLCASSLRRASGTSTDTQYFGPGTRLTVL.

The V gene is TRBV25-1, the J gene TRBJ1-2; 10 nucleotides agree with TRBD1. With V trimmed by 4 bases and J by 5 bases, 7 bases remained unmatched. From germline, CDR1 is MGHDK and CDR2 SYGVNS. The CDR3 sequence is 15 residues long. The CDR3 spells CASSVGRGQGYGYTF. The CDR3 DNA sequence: TGTGCCAGCAGTGTCGGGAGGGGACAGGGGTATGGCTACACCTTC.